Listed here is a single T cell receptor (beta chain). The CDR3 loop spans 16 amino acids. The germline gives CDR1 SGHAT, CDR2 FQNNGV. The J segment lost 4 bases and the V segment lost 1 base, leaving 7 bases of the junction unmatched. The data were produced by immunoSEQ multiplex PCR, yet TCRdb's version contains in-frame clones alone and is incomplete. The sample carries fewer than 90,000 clones, approximately 90% recorded once. The sample belongs to a study of OX40 agonist ivuxolimab in advanced cancers. Overall study context: Among those treated, three patients had partial responses, one with hepatocellular carcinoma and two with cutaneous melanoma.

Autoimmune disease history or systemic immunosuppression excluded patients. This chain connects TRBV11-2 to TRBJ2-5; 9 bases are shared with TRBD2. The sequencing here drew on CD4+ or CD8+ T cells sorted from blood, taken in a trial of the OX40 agonist ivuxolimab. This TCR was recovered from an adult with an advanced solid tumor such as melanoma, head and neck, liver or kidney cancer. The CDR3 sequence: CASSLVGLASGETQYF. CDR3 nucleotides: TGTGCCAGCAGCTTAGTCGGACTAGCGTCGGGAGAGACCCAGTACTTC.